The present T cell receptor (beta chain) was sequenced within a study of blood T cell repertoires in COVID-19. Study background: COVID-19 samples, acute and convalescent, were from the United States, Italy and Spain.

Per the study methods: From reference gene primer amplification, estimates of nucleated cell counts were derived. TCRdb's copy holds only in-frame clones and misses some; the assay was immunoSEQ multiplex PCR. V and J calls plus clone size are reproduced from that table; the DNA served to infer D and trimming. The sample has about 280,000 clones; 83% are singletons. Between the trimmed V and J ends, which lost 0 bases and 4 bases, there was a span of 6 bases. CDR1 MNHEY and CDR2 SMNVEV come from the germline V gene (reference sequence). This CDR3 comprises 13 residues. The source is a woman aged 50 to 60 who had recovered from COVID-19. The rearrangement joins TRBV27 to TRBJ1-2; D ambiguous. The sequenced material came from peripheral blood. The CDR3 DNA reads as TGTGCCAGCAGTTTATCGTTCGGCTATGGCTACACCTTC. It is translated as CASSLSFGYGYTF.